The clone carrying this TCR beta chain occurred once. Its antigen is unidentified. Previously, flow cytometry had revealed CD8+CD57+ cell expansion in the patients chosen for sequencing. Patients were treatment-naive when blood was sampled. The sample comes from a study of CD8+CD57+ T cells in acquired aplastic anemia. Trimming removed 5 bases from V and 4 bases from J, with 14 bases in between. Germline V gives CDR1 SGHTA, CDR2 FQGNSA. This CDR3 is 15 amino acids long. Profiling of TCR beta VDJ combinations and CDR3 sequences used genomic DNA as template. One entry per CDR3 protein results from TCRdb running MiXCR on the reads. The sample contains more than 250,000 distinct CDR3 sequences, less than 85% of which appear only once. Study-wide findings and caveats: Significant differences in CD8+ Simpson's diversity were not observed between patients and controls.

The chain is built from TRBV7-2 and TRBJ2-2; no definite D call. Specimen: sorted CD4+, CD8+, or CD8+CD57+ T cells (not recorded which) from PBMCs. The receptor was derived from a human donor with aplastic anemia. The CDR3 DNA sequence: TGTGCCAGCAGCCCCCAGACGACTCCCACCGGGGAGCTGTTTTTT. Its protein product is CASSPQTTPTGELFF.